A single T cell receptor beta chain is shown here with its context. The antigen is not known. The record originates from a study of post-analysis software for immune sequencing data. About the research overall: Multiple sclerosis in the patients followed relapsing-remitting, secondary progressive and progressive-relapsing courses. General study points: Co-batched samples clustered tightly together by F measure. Multiple sclerosis patients showed significantly lower normalized Chao1 diversity than controls did. There were a few TRBV segments more frequent in patients than controls, and TRBV5-6, TRBV5-1 and TRBV20-1 were among them.

Unique molecular identifiers were built into the TCR beta cDNA libraries. MiXCR was run by TCRdb on the PCR reads, yielding one entry per CDR3 protein. The sample shows some 800,000 distinct CDR3 sequences, around 46% of them seen only once. V was clipped by 6 bases and J by 7 bases; unmatched bases: 9. The CDR3 is made up of 15 amino acids. In germline, CDR1 is SGHTA, CDR2 FQGNSA. The chain employs TRBV7-2 and TRBJ1-6, with 7 bases fitting TRBD1. This sequence originates from a girl between 5 and 17 years old with multiple sclerosis. The material sequenced was blood. The CDR3 loop is CASSRDRGDNSPLHF. CDR3 coding DNA: TGTGCCAGCAGTCGGGACAGAGGAGACAATTCACCCCTCCACTTT.